These 7 T cell receptor beta chains were sequenced from one sample in a study of blood T cell repertoires in COVID-19 (dated by TCRdb to about 2020). The library was generated by the immunoSEQ multiplex PCR assay. TCRdb holds this immuneACCESS table with in-frame rearrangements only. Some clones are missing; in checked studies, unresolved V genes explain under half, and the rest has no known cause. Within this sample are around 94,000 clones, with around 90% of them counted one time only. 2% to 2.5% of the sample comes from the top ten. The source material was peripheral blood. The receptors were gathered from a man aged 45-65 years with active COVID-19.

V gene TRBV4-2 combines with J gene TRBJ2-4; D perhaps matches TRBD1 (6 bases). Trimming left V 0 bases short and J 2 bases short, with 20 bases between. Germline-derived CDR1 and CDR2 are LGHNA and YNFKEQ. CDR3 length: 19 amino acids. The CDR3: CASSQEGADERLTKNIQYF. CDR3 coding DNA: TGTGCCAGCAGCCAAGAGGGGGCCGACGAGCGGTTGACCAAAAACATTCAGTACTTC.

The chain is built from TRBV7-9 and TRBJ2-5; the match to TRBD1 covers 9 bases. Germline loops: CDR1 SEHNR, CDR2 FQNEAQ (reference sequence). CDR3 size: 19 residues. J gave up 7 bases and V 1 base, and 19 bases lay outside the gene matches. The CDR3 coding sequence is TGTGCCAGCAGCTTAGGCGGTCTGCATTTAACAGGGGGCGTTGGGACCCAGTACTTC. This encodes CASSLGGLHLTGGVGTQYF.

This clone was counted once. This chain connects TRBV4-1 to TRBJ2-7; D perhaps matches TRBD1 (5 bases). The V gene lost 2 bases and the J gene lost 2 bases, with 10 bases spanning the gap. This CDR3 is 14 amino acids long. Looked up from germline, CDR1 is MGHRA and CDR2 is YSYEKL. CDR3 DNA sequence: TGCGCCAGCAGCCAAAACACAGGCCCCTACGAGCAGTACTTC. This codes for CASSQNTGPYEQYF.

The CDR3 sequence: CASSLAGGNYGYTF. The CDR3 DNA follows: TGTGCCAGCAGCTTAGCAGGGGGCAACTATGGCTACACCTTC. The chain uses TRBV7-8 and TRBJ1-2, with 7 bases identical to TRBD1. V was clipped by 0 bases and J by 2 bases; unmatched bases: 0. CDR1 and CDR2 from the germline V gene are SGHVS and FQNEAQ. There are 14 residues in the CDR3.

This chain links TRBV7-2 with TRBJ1-2; 7 bases are shared with TRBD1. Trimming removed 1 base from V and 4 bases from J; junction bases left unmatched: 0. CDR1 SGHTA and CDR2 FQGNSA come from the germline V gene. CDR3 length: 13 amino acids. CDR3 nucleotides: TGTGCCAGCAGCTTAGAGGGGGCCTATGGCTACACCTTC. It codes for CASSLEGAYGYTF.

The chain combines TRBV12-3 or TRBV12-4 with TRBJ1-2; 8 bases match TRBD1. J gave up 5 bases and V 5 bases, and 4 bases lay outside the gene matches. The CDR3 has 13 residues. The CDR3 is CASSDGQGYGYTF. CDR3 coding DNA: TGTGCCAGCAGTGACGGACAGGGATATGGCTACACCTTC.

V usage is TRBV7-6 and J usage is TRBJ2-5, with 13 bases that match TRBD2. Germline V gene lookup returns CDR1 SGHVS and CDR2 FNYEAQ. The trim removed 1 base at V and 4 bases at J, leaving 0 bases unmatched. There are 15 residues in the CDR3. The CDR3 DNA sequence: TGTGCCAGCAGCTTAGGGACTAGCGGGGGAGAGACCCAGTACTTC. Residues: CASSLGTSGGETQYF. Combining the CDR3 with reference TRBV7-6 and TRBJ2-5 gives the whole variable domain GAGVSQSPRYKVTKRGQDVALRCDPISGHVSLYWYRQALGQGPEFLTYFNYEAQQDKSGLPNDRFSAERPEGSISTLTIQRTEQRDSAMYRCASSLGTSGGETQYFGPGTRLLVL.